This T cell receptor (beta chain) was observed in a study of T cells expressing NK-cell markers. About the research overall: Sequencing of TCR beta repertoires drew on sorted CD3+CD56+NKG2C+, CD3+CD56+NKG2C- and CD3+CD56-NKG2C+ T cells. HCMV serostatus: seven of eight sequenced donors positive, one negative.

Worth noting for this clonotype: Its antigen is unknown.

Study-wide results and caveats: Each of 6 or 7 donors carried dominant NKG2C+ clonotypes accounting for about 1.0-8% of CD8+ T cells.

What made the TCR beta cDNA was 5'RACE template switching with UMIs. TCRdb reprocessed the 5' RACE reads and keeps a single row for each CDR3 protein, giving no DNA. The sample's table shows about 550,000 distinct CDR3 sequences. CDR3 length: 13 residues. This sequence originates from a young man in good health. Sequenced input: blood T cells: a sorted CD56 or NKG2C T cell subset, CD4+ or CD8+ T cells, or bulk PBMC T cells (not recorded which). This chain links TRBV12-3 or TRBV12-4 with TRBJ2-3; TCRdb returns TRBD1, unconfirmable since there is no DNA. CDR3 loop: CASSLTGLDTQYF.